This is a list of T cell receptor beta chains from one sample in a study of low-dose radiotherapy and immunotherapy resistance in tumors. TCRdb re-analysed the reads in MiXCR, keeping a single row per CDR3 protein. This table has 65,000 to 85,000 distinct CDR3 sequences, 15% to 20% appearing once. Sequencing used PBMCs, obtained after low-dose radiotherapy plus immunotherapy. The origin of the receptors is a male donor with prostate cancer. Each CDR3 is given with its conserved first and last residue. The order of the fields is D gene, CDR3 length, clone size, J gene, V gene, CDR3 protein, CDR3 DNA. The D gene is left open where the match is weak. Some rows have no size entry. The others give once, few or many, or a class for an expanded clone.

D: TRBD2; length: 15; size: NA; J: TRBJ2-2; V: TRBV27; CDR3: CASTTGSGIAGELFF; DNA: TGTGCCAGCACCACCGGTAGCGGGATAGCCGGGGAGCTGTTTTTT
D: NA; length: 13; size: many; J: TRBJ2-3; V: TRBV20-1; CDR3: CSARDSYTDTQYF; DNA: TGCAGTGCTCGGGACTCGTACACAGATACGCAGTATTTT
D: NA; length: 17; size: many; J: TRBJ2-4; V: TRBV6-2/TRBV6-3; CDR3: CASSLTESGHGKNIQYF; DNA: TGTGCCAGCAGCCTAACGGAAAGCGGGCATGGCAAAAACATTCAGTACTTC
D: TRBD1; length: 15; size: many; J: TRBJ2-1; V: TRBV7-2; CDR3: CASSTTGQSYNEQFF; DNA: TGTGCCAGCAGCACGACAGGGCAGTCTTACAATGAGCAGTTCTTC
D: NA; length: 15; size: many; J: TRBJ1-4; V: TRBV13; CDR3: CASSRGGGTLEKLFF; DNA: TGTGCCAGCAGCCGCGGCGGCGGGACACTTGAAAAACTGTTTTTT
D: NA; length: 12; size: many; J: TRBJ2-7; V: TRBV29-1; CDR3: CSGGRSAGEQYF; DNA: TGCAGCGGAGGTCGGTCCGCGGGTGAGCAGTACTTC
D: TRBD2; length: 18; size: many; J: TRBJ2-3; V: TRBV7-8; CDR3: CASSLGSSGRMGTDTQYF; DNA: TGTGCCAGCAGCTTAGGTTCTAGCGGGCGTATGGGCACAGATACGCAGTATTTT
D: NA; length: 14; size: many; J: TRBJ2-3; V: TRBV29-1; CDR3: CSVAPSGSTDTQYF; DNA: TGCAGCGTTGCCCCCAGCGGGAGCACAGATACGCAGTATTTT
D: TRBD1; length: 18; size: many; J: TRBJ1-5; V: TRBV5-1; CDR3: CASSFISGQGYSNQPQHF; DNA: TGTGCCAGCAGCTTTATTTCGGGACAGGGATATAGCAATCAGCCCCAGCATTTT
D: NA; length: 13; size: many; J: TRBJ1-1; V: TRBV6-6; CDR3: CASSRLGGTEAFF; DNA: TGTGCCAGCAGCCGGTTGGGAGGCACTGAAGCTTTCTTT
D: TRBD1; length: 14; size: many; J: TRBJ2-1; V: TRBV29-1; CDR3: CSVEWDRGQNEQFF; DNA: TGCAGCGTTGAGTGGGACAGGGGGCAGAATGAGCAGTTCTTC
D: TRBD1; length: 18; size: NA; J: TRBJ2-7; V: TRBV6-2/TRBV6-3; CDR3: CASSYSGQGSLKAYEQYF; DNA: TGTGCCAGCAGTTACTCGGGACAGGGTTCCCTAAAGGCCTACGAGCAGTACTTC
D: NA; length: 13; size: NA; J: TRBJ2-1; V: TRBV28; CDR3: CASSLLKYNEQFF; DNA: TGTGCCAGCAGTTTACTAAAATACAATGAGCAGTTCTTC
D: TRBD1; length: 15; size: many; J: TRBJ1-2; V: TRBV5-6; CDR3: CASSRAGQSPYGYTF; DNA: TGTGCCAGCAGCCGCGCGGGACAGAGTCCCTATGGCTACACCTTC
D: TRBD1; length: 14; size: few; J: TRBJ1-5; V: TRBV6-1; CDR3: CASSPSTGYQPQHF; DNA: TGTGCCAGCAGTCCGTCGACAGGGTATCAGCCCCAGCATTTT
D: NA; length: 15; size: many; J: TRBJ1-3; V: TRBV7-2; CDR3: CASSYYPGPGNTIYF; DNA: TGTGCCAGCAGTTACTATCCGGGTCCTGGAAACACCATATATTTT
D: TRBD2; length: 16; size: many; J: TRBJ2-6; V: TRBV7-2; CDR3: CASSFLAGAGANVLTF; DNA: TGTGCCAGCAGCTTTTTGGCGGGAGCCGGGGCCAACGTCCTGACTTTC
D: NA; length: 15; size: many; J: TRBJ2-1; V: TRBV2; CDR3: CASTGAWAGANEQFF; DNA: TGTGCCAGCACCGGAGCGTGGGCCGGGGCCAATGAGCAGTTCTTC
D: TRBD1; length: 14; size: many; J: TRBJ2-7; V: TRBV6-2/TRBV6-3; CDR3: CASSYSTEGAEQYF; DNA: TGTGCCAGCAGTTACTCGACTGAGGGGGCCGAGCAGTACTTC
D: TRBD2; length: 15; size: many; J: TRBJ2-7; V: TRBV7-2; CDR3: CASTTHGGGTYEQYF; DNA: TGTGCCAGCACCACCCACGGGGGGGGAACCTACGAGCAGTACTTC
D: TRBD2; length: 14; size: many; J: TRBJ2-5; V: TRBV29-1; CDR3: CSVSMTSKGETQYF; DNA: TGCAGCGTTTCTATGACTAGCAAGGGTGAGACCCAGTACTTC
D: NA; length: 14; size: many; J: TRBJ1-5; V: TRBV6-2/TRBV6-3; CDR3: CASSGTSGNQPQHF; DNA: TGTGCCAGCAGTGGGACAAGCGGCAATCAGCCCCAGCATTTT
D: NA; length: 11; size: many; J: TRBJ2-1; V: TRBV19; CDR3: CASSTIYEQFF; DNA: TGTGCCAGTAGTACGATTTATGAGCAGTTCTTC
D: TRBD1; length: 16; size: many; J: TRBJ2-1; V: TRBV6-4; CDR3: CASSDSIRTGYNEQFF; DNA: TGTGCCAGCAGTGACTCGATCCGGACAGGGTACAATGAGCAGTTCTTC
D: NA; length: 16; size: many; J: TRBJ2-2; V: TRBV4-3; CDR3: CASSQDTGMNTGELFF; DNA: TGCGCCAGCAGCCAAGACACAGGGATGAACACCGGGGAGCTGTTTTTT
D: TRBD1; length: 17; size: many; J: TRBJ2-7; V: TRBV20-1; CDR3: CSARFRDRGLQSYEQYF; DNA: TGCAGTGCTAGATTTCGGGACAGGGGACTGCAGAGCTACGAGCAGTACTTC
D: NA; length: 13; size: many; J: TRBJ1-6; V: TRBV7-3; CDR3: CASSLTSNSPLHF; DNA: TGTGCCAGCAGCTTAACGTCTAATTCACCCCTCCACTTT
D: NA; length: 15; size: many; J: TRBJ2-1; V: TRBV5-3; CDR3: CASSGGGAGNNEQFF; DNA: TGTGCCAGCAGCGGAGGGGGGGCGGGAAACAATGAGCAGTTCTTC
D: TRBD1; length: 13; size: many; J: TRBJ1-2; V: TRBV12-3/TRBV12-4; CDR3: CASRQTGGRSYTF; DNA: TGTGCCAGCAGGCAGACAGGGGGGAGAAGCTACACCTTC
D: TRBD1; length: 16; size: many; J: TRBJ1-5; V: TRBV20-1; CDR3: CSARGGTGDSNQPQHF; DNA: TGCAGTGCTAGAGGTGGGACAGGGGATAGCAATCAGCCCCAGCATTTT
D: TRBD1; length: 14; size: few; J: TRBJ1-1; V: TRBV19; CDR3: CASSTGAGGTEAFF; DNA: TGTGCCAGTTCCACAGGGGCCGGAGGGACTGAAGCTTTCTTT
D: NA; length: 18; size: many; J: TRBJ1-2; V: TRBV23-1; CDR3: CASSQKIEAGGGAGGYTF; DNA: TGCGCCAGCAGTCAAAAAATCGAGGCCGGGGGAGGGGCCGGTGGCTACACCTTC
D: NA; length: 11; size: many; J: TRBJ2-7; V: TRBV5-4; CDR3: CASSLGEQQYF; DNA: TGTGCCAGCAGCTTGGGGGAACAGCAGTACTTC
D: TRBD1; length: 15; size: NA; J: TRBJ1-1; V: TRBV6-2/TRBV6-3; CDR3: CAGGIQDRGNAEAFF; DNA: TGTGCCGGTGGGATTCAGGACAGGGGGAACGCTGAAGCTTTCTTT
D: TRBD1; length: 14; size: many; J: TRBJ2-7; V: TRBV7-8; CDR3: CASSRRTGGYEQYF; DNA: TGTGCCAGCAGCAGGAGGACAGGGGGCTACGAGCAGTACTTC
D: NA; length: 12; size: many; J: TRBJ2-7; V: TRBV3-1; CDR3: CASSPHLGEQYF; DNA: TGTGCCAGCAGCCCTCACTTGGGCGAGCAGTACTTC
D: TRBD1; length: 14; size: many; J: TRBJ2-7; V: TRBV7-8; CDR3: CASSFLDRAYEQYF; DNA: TGTGCCAGCAGCTTCCTGGACAGGGCCTACGAGCAGTACTTC
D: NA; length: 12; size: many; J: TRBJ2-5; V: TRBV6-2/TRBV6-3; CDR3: CASSYARRTQYF; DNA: TGTGCCAGCAGTTACGCCCGAAGGACCCAGTACTTC
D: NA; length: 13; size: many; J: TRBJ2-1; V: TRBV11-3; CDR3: CASSLGEQGVQFF; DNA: TGTGCCAGCAGCTTAGGAGAGCAGGGCGTGCAGTTCTTC
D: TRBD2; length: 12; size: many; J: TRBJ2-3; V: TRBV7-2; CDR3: CANERDTDTQYF; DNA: TGTGCCAACGAGCGGGATACAGATACGCAGTATTTT
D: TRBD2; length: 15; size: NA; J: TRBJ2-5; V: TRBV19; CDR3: CASSTETSGQETQYF; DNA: TGTGCCAGTAGTACAGAGACTAGCGGACAAGAGACCCAGTACTTC
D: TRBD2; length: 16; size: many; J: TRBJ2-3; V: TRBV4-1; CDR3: CASSQDGAGGIDTQYF; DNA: TGCGCCAGCAGCCAAGACGGAGCGGGAGGCATAGATACGCAGTATTTT
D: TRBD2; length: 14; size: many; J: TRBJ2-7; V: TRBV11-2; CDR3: CASSFSGRLYEQYF; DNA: TGTGCCAGCAGCTTCTCCGGGAGGCTGTACGAGCAGTACTTC
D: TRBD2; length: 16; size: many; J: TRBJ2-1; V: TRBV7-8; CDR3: CASSFPFGSGSSEQFF; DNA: TGTGCCAGCAGCTTCCCCTTCGGGAGCGGGAGTTCTGAGCAGTTCTTC
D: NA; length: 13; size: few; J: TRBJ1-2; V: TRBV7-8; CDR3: CASSQSNSYGYTF; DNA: TGTGCCAGCAGCCAGAGTAATAGCTATGGCTACACCTTC
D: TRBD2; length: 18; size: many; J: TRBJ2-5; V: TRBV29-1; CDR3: CSVGGKGGLAGFKETQYF; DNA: TGCAGCGTGGGGGGGAAGGGAGGACTAGCGGGATTCAAAGAGACCCAGTACTTC
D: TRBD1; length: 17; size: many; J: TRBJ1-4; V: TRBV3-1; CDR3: CASSHAAQGATNEKLFF; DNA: TGTGCCAGCAGCCATGCAGCGCAGGGGGCAACTAATGAAAAACTGTTTTTT
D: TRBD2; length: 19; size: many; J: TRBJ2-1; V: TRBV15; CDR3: CATSPMWTSGRAEDNEQFF; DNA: TGTGCCACCAGCCCCATGTGGACTAGCGGGAGGGCCGAAGACAATGAGCAGTTCTTC
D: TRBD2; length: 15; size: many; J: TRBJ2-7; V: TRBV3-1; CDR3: CASSHWTSEAHEQYF; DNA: TGTGCCAGCAGCCACTGGACTAGCGAAGCGCACGAGCAGTACTTC
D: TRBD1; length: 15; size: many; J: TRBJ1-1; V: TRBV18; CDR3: CASSTFTGGNTEAFF; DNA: TGTGCCAGCTCGACCTTTACAGGGGGGAACACTGAAGCTTTCTTT
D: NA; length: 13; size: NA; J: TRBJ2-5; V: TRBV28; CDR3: CASRSRPAETQYF; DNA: TGTGCCAGCAGAAGTAGACCCGCCGAGACCCAGTACTTC
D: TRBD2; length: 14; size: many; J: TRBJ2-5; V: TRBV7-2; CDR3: CASSLAAGAETQYF; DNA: TGTGCCAGCAGCTTAGCAGCGGGGGCGGAGACCCAGTACTTC
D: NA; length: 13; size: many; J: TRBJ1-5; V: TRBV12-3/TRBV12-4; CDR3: CASSLIGGRPQHF; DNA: TGTGCCAGCAGTTTAATAGGGGGGCGGCCCCAGCATTTT
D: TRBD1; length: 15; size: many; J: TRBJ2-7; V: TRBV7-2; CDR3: CASSLDGTGFYEQYF; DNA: TGTGCCAGCAGCTTAGATGGGACAGGGTTCTACGAGCAGTACTTC
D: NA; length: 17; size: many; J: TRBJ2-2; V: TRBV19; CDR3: CASSMLRRASDTGELFF; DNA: TGTGCCAGTAGTATGTTGCGCAGGGCGAGTGACACCGGGGAGCTGTTTTTT
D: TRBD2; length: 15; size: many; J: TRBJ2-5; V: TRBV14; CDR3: CASSRGGGHQETQYF; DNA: TGTGCCAGCAGCCGGGGCGGGGGTCACCAAGAGACCCAGTACTTC